The 26 T cell receptor beta chains listed next were all sequenced from one sample in a study of STAT3 mutations in large granular lymphocyte leukemia. Profiled with immunoSEQ multiplex PCR; TCRdb holds only in-frame clones, not every one. The table has thousands of clones, 91% seen once. No antigen is known for these receptors. Findings and caveats of the study: Every T-LGLL patient had at least one immunodominant TCRbeta clonotype.

The sequenced sample was peripheral blood mononuclear cells. These receptor sequences come from a middle-aged man with T-cell large granular lymphocyte leukemia. Some clones in this sample may be carry-over from other donors' samples.

The J gene is TRBJ2-7, the V gene TRBV30, with 7 bases fitting TRBD1. Germline assignment: CDR1 GTSNPN and CDR2 SVGIG (reference sequence). The CDR3 spans 14 residues. After removal of 2 bases from V and 1 base from J, the junction contained 5 bases not matched to a gene. This chain's CDR3 is CAWSSTGVSYEQYF. The CDR3 coding sequence is TGTGCCTGGAGTTCAACAGGGGTTTCCTACGAGCAGTACTTC.

The genes are TRBV18 and TRBJ2-1; D may be TRBD1 or TRBD2 (6 bases each). V lost 6 bases to trimming and J lost 6 bases, with 12 bases between them. There are 13 residues in the CDR3. Germline CDR1 and CDR2: KGHSH and LQKENI. This CDR3 is CASSFGGGNEQFF. The DNA of the CDR3 is TGTGCCAGCTCCTTCGGAGGGGGCAATGAGCAGTTCTTC.

The genes are TRBV4-1 and TRBJ2-1; 11 bases match TRBD2. The CDR3 is 16 amino acids. Per the germline V gene, CDR1 is MGHRA and CDR2 is YSYEKL. J lost 5 bases, V lost 5 bases, and 8 bases had no gene match. The CDR3 is CASSTSTSGADNEQFF. CDR3 nucleotides: TGCGCCAGCAGCACCTCGACTAGCGGGGCCGACAATGAGCAGTTCTTC.

The CDR3 DNA follows: TGTGCCAGTGAACTTAGCGGGGGGGCCTACAATGAGCAGTTCTTC. It encodes CASELSGGAYNEQFF. The chain joins TRBV11-2 to TRBJ2-1, with TRBD2 matching over 11 bases. This CDR3 region has 15 residues. The trim removed 9 bases at V and 2 bases at J, leaving 6 bases unmatched. Germline values: CDR1 SGHAT, CDR2 FQNNGV.

This chain links TRBV11-2 with TRBJ2-7, with D perhaps matching TRBD2 (7 bases). CDR1 and CDR2 (germline): SGHAT, FQNNGV. The CDR3 totals 14 residues. V dropped 7 bases and J dropped 2 bases, with 15 bases sitting between them. This chain's CDR3 is CASKAGAEAYEQYF. The CDR3 DNA is TGTGCCAGCAAGGCGGGGGCGGAGGCCTACGAGCAGTACTTC.

V is TRBV19 and J is TRBJ1-1, with TRBD1 as a possible D gene (5 bases). V shed 7 bases and J shed 1 base, with 13 bases lying between them. CDR1 is LNHDA and CDR2 is SQIVND in the germline V gene (reference sequence). CDR3 length equals 14 residues. DNA of the CDR3: TGTGCCAGTAATAGGGGCGGATCGAACACTGAAGCTTTCTTT. Its translation is CASNRGGSNTEAFF.

The chain couples TRBV30 to TRBJ1-1, with D hard to call. Germline CDR1 reads GTSNPN; CDR2 reads SVGIG (reference sequence). The CDR3 contains 13 residues. Trimming removed 1 base from V and 3 bases from J, with 9 bases in between. The CDR3 is CAWSGTSYTEAFF. For the CDR3, the DNA is TGTGCCTGGAGTGGAACTTCCTACACTGAAGCTTTCTTT.

The chain uses TRBV5-1 and TRBJ1-6; no reliable D call. The V end lost 0 bases, the J end lost 7 bases, and 11 bases lay between the germline ends. The germline V gene has CDR1 SGHRS and CDR2 YFSETQ. The CDR3 runs to 15 residues. This chain's CDR3 is CASSLVSGKNSPLHF. In DNA form, the CDR3 reads TGCGCCAGCAGCTTGGTCTCCGGCAAAAATTCACCCCTCCACTTT.

V gene TRBV18 combines with J gene TRBJ2-4; D gene ambiguous. Germline V gives CDR1 KGHSH, CDR2 LQKENI. This CDR3 spans 16 amino acids. V was shortened by 3 bases and J by 0 bases, with 12 bases between the two germline ends. This CDR3 is CASSPSAILAKNIQYF. The DNA for the CDR3 is TGTGCCAGCTCACCTTCCGCCATTCTAGCCAAAAACATTCAGTACTTC.

The J gene is TRBJ1-1, the V gene TRBV18; D may be TRBD1 (5 bases). Deletions cut 1 base from V and 1 base from J, with 7 bases between. Germline CDR1 is KGHSH and CDR2 is LQKENI. This CDR3 is 14 amino acids long. CDR3 loop: CASSPQGSNTEAFF. The CDR3 DNA sequence: TGTGCCAGCTCACCACAGGGGTCGAACACTGAAGCTTTCTTT.

The sample holds one count of this clone. The V gene is TRBV18, the J gene TRBJ1-6, with 8 bases matching TRBD1. Germline assignment: CDR1 KGHSH and CDR2 LQKENI. The CDR3 runs to 16 residues. The J segment lost 10 bases and the V segment lost 6 bases, leaving 14 bases of the junction unmatched. The CDR3 reads CASSLVVSGGDSPLHF. CDR3 coding DNA: TGTGCCAGCTCGCTAGTGGTTTCAGGGGGCGACTCACCCCTCCACTTT. Variable domain in full (rest from reference TRBV18 and TRBJ1-6): NAGVMQNPRHLVRRRGQEARLRCSPMKGHSHVYWYRQLPEEGLKFMVYLQKENIIDESGMPKERFSAEFPKEGPSILRIQQVVRGDSAAYFCASSLVVSGGDSPLHFGNGTRLTVT.

This clone is a singleton in its sample. The V gene is TRBV5-1, the J gene TRBJ2-7; 8 nucleotides line up with TRBD1. In germline, CDR1 is SGHRS, CDR2 YFSETQ. The CDR3 is 15 amino acids. J gave up 7 bases and V 2 bases, and 11 bases lay outside the gene matches. The CDR3 DNA sequence: TGCGCCAGCAGCTTACGTTCAGACAGGGGCGGGGAGCAGTACTTC. This gives the protein CASSLRSDRGGEQYF.

CDR3 residues: CASSQLRNEQFF. In DNA form, the CDR3 reads TGCGCCAGCAGCCAGTTACGAAATGAGCAGTTCTTC. The rearrangement links TRBV5-1 to TRBJ2-1; D is unresolved. The V and J ends lost 4 bases and 7 bases respectively, with 9 bases between them. The CDR3 runs to 12 residues. Germline CDR1 SGHRS, CDR2 YFSETQ.

The rearrangement uses TRBV4-1 and TRBJ2-3; TRBD1 aligns across 10 bases. With 1 base clipped from V and 0 bases from J, the junction kept 7 bases outside the gene matches. CDR1 MGHRA and CDR2 YSYEKL come from the germline V gene. There are 18 residues in the CDR3. The CDR3 loop reads CASSQVAGQGVSTDTQYF. CDR3 DNA: TGCGCCAGCAGCCAAGTCGCAGGACAGGGGGTTAGCACAGATACGCAGTATTTT.

This chain links TRBV7-8 with TRBJ2-7; D perhaps matches TRBD1 (5 bases). The germline gives CDR1 SGHVS, CDR2 FQNEAQ. Trimming took off 5 bases at V and 0 bases at J, with 11 bases between the two ends. The CDR3 is made up of 14 amino acids. This chain's CDR3 is CASSQDINSYEQYF. DNA for the CDR3: TGTGCCAGCAGCCAGGACATAAACTCCTACGAGCAGTACTTC.

This rearrangement joins TRBV7-9 to TRBJ1-1, with 7 bases matching TRBD1. Germline V gives CDR1 SEHNR, CDR2 FQNEAQ (reference sequence). This CDR3 is 14 amino acids long. V lost 7 bases and J lost 5; bases outside the gene matches: 10. The CDR3 sequence: CASTDGTVGTEAFF. In DNA, the CDR3 is TGTGCCAGCACAGATGGGACAGTTGGGACTGAAGCTTTCTTT.

The chain is built from TRBV9 and TRBJ1-3, with D uncertain. The CDR3 covers 13 residues. Germline V gene sequence: CDR1 SGDLS, CDR2 YYNGEE. Trimming took 2 bases from V and 2 from J, leaving 5 bases between them. The CDR3: CASSVPPGNTIYF. The CDR3 DNA reads as TGTGCCAGCAGCGTTCCACCTGGAAACACCATATATTTT.

The chain employs TRBV2 and TRBJ2-1; 12 positions agree with TRBD1. The CDR3 loop spans 13 amino acids. The V and J ends lost 9 bases and 12 bases, in that order; junction bases with no gene match: 9. Germline CDR1 is SNHLY and CDR2 is FYNNEI. Written as DNA, the CDR3 is TGTGCCAGTACCGGGACAGGGGGCGCAGGGCAGTTCTTC. It specifies CASTGTGGAGQFF.

This sequence joins TRBV25-1 and TRBJ2-3; 9 nucleotides align to TRBD1. V lost 3 bases and J lost 2; bases outside the gene matches: 3. Germline loops: CDR1 MGHDK, CDR2 SYGVNS. The CDR3 runs 15 residues. The CDR3 loop is CASSEWTGATDTQYF. The CDR3 DNA sequence: TGTGCCAGCAGTGAGTGGACAGGGGCCACAGATACGCAGTATTTT.

This rearrangement joins TRBV7-2 to TRBJ2-6; no definite D call. The germline CDR1 and CDR2 sequences are SGHTA and FQGNSA. V lost 8 bases and J 2 bases, leaving 13 bases between the germline ends. The CDR3 consists of 15 residues. CDR3 DNA sequence: TGTGCCAGCGCACTCCACTCGACTGGGGCCAACGTCCTGACTTTC. It codes for CASALHSTGANVLTF.

The chain links TRBV4-1 to TRBJ1-4, with a possible D match to TRBD1 (6 bases). The CDR3 length is 15 residues. Deletions cut 0 bases from V and 5 bases from J, with 10 bases between. Germline CDR1 is MGHRA and CDR2 is YSYEKL. The CDR3 DNA reads TGCGCCAGCAGCCAAGATCCAGGGGTGAATGAAAAACTGTTTTTT. As protein: CASSQDPGVNEKLFF.

This clone was counted once. The chain employs TRBV2 and TRBJ2-2, with D possibly matching TRBD2 (7 bases). Between the trimmed V and J ends, which lost 5 bases and 4 bases, there was a span of 17 bases. This CDR3 comprises 16 residues. The V gene's germline CDR1 is SNHLY and CDR2 FYNNEI. In DNA, the CDR3 is TGTGCCAGCAGTCCGGTCGGGGGGCTAGGCACCGGGGAGCTGTTTTTT. Translating gives CASSPVGGLGTGELFF.

The chain employs TRBV13 and TRBJ2-1; no definite D call. The CDR3 is 14 residues long. The V and J ends lost 1 base and 7 bases respectively, with 11 bases between them. Germline values: CDR1 PRHDT, CDR2 FYEKMQ (reference sequence). DNA for the CDR3: TGTGCCAGCAGCTTAGAGGGCGAGGTTAATGAGCAGTTCTTC. This codes for CASSLEGEVNEQFF.

The chain combines TRBV7-9 with TRBJ1-6, with 10 positions matching TRBD1. V shed 1 base, J shed 7 bases, and the junction held 1 base outside the gene matches. Per germline, CDR1 SEHNR and CDR2 FQNEAQ (reference sequence). This CDR3 is built from 15 residues. The CDR3 DNA reads TGTGCCAGCAGCTTAGTGGGACAGGGGAATTCACCCCTCCACTTT. Translated: CASSLVGQGNSPLHF.

The chain carries TRBV6-4 and TRBJ2-2, with 9 bases matching TRBD1. Germline V gene lookup returns CDR1 MRHNA and CDR2 SNTAGT. The CDR3 is made up of 15 amino acids. The V and J ends lost 5 bases and 3 bases, in that order; junction bases with no gene match: 4. The CDR3 reads CASSRDRADTGELFF. CDR3 bases: TGTGCCAGCAGTCGGGACAGGGCCGACACCGGGGAGCTGTTTTTT.

The CDR3 region has the DNA TGTGCCAGCAATAAATTCGGGGTGCCAACTAATGAAAAACTGTTTTTT. It encodes CASNKFGVPTNEKLFF. The chain combines TRBV6-6 with TRBJ1-4; D unclear. The ends were cut back, 7 bases at V and 0 bases at J, with 15 bases in the middle. CDR1 MNHNY and CDR2 SVGAGI come from the germline V gene (reference sequence). The CDR3 runs 16 residues.